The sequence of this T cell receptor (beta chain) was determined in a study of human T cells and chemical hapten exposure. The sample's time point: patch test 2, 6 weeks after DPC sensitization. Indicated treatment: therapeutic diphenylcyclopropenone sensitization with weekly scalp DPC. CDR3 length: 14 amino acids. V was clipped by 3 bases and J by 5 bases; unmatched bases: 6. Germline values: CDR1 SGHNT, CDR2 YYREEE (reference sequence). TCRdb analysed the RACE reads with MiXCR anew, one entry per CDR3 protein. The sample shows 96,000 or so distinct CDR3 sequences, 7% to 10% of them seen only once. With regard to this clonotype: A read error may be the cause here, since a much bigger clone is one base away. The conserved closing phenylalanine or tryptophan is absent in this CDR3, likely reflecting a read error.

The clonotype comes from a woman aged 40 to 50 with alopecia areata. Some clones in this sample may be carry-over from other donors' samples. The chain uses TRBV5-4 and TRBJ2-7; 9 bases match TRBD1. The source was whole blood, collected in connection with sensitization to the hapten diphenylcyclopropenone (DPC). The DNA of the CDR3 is TGTGCCAGCAGCTCCCCGGGACAGGGAAACGAGCAGTACCTC. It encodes CASSSPGQGNEQYL.